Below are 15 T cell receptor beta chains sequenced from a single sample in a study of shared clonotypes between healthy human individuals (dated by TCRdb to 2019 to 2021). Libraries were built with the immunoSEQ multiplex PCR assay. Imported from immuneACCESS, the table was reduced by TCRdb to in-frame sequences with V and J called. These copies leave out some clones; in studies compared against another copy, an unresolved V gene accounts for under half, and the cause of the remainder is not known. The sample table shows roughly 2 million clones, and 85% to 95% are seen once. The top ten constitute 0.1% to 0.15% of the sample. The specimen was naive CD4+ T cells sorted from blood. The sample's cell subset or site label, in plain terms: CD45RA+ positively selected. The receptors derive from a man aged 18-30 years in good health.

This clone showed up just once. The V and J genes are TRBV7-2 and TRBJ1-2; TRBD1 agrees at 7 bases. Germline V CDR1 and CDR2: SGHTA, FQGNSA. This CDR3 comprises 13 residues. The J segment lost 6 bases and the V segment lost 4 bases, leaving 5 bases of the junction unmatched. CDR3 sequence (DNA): TGTGCCAGCAGCTCCCCGACAGGGAATGGCTACACCTTC. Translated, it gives CASSSPTGNGYTF.

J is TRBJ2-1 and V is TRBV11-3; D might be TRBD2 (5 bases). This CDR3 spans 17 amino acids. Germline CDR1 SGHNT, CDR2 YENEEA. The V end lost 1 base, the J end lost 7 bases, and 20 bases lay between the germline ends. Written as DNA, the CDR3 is TGTGCCAGCAGCTTAGGAAGAGGGCTCCTTAGGGAAAATGAGCAGTTCTTC. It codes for CASSLGRGLLRENEQFF. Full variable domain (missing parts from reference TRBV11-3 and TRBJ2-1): EAGVVQSPRYKIIEKKQPVAFWCNPISGHNTLYWYLQNLGQGPELLIRYENEEAVDDSQLPKDRFSAERLKGVDSTLKIQPAELGDSAVYLCASSLGRGLLRENEQFFGPGTRLTVL.

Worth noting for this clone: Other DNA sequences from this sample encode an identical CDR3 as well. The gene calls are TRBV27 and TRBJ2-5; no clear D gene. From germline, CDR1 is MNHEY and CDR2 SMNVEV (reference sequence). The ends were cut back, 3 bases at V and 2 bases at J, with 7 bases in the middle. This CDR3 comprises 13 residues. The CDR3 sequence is CASSFRHQETQYF. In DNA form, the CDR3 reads TGTGCCAGCAGTTTTAGACATCAAGAGACCCAGTACTTC.

In DNA, the CDR3 is TGTGCCAGCAGCCAAACGGGCGGAGGGGGCTACGAGCAGTACTTC. This sequence encodes CASSQTGGGGYEQYF. This rearrangement joins TRBV7-2 to TRBJ2-7, with D perhaps matching TRBD1 or TRBD2 (6 bases each). The CDR3 runs 15 residues. V lost 5 bases, J lost 3 bases, and 17 bases lay in between. Germline CDR1 reads SGHTA; CDR2 reads FQGNSA.

CDR3 DNA sequence: TGTGCCAGCAGGTCGCTCGGCACTGAAGCTTTCTTT. It encodes CASRSLGTEAFF. The chain recombines TRBV28 with TRBJ1-1; D gene ambiguous. V lost 6 bases and J lost 4, with 9 bases in between. CDR1 is MDHEN, CDR2 SYDVKM, per germline. This CDR3 has 12 amino acids.

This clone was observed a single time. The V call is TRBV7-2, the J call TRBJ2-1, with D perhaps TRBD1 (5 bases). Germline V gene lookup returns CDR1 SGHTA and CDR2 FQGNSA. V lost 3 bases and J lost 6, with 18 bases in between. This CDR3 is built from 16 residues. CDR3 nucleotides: TGTGCCAGCAGCTTGTCCCAGGGATTTGCCCGCAATGAGCAGTTCTTC. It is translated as CASSLSQGFARNEQFF.

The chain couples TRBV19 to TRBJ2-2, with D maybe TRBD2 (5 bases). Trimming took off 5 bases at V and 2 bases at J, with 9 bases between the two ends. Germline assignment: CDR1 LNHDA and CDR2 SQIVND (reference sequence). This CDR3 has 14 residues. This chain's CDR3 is CASSSGFNTGELFF. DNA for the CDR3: TGTGCCAGTAGTTCGGGGTTTAACACCGGGGAGCTGTTTTTT. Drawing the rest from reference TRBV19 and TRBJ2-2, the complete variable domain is DGGITQSPKYLFRKEGQNVTLSCEQNLNHDAMYWYRQDPGQGLRLIYYSQIVNDFQKGDIAEGYSVSREKKESFPLTVTSAQKNPTAFYLCASSSGFNTGELFFGEGSRLTVL.

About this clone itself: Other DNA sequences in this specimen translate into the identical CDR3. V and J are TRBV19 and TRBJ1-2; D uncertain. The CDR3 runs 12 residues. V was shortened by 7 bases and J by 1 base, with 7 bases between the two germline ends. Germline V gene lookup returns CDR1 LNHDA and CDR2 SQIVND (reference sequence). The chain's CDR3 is CASNEYNYGYTF. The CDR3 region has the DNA TGTGCCAGTAACGAGTATAACTATGGCTACACCTTC.

CDR3 sequence: CASSIPLRELGSPLHF. The CDR3 bases are TGTGCCAGCAGCATACCCCTCAGGGAGTTGGGTTCACCCCTCCACTTT. This chain links TRBV28 with TRBJ1-6; TRBD1 is a possible D gene (5 bases). Germline values: CDR1 MDHEN, CDR2 SYDVKM. The V and J ends lost 6 bases and 9 bases respectively, with 21 bases between them. The CDR3 totals 16 residues. Full variable domain (outside the CDR3, taken from reference TRBV28 and TRBJ1-6): DVKVTQSSRYLVKRTGEKVFLECVQDMDHENMFWYRQDPGLGLRLIYFSYDVKMKEKGDIPEGYSVSREKKERFSLILESASTNQTSMYLCASSIPLRELGSPLHFGNGTRLTVT.

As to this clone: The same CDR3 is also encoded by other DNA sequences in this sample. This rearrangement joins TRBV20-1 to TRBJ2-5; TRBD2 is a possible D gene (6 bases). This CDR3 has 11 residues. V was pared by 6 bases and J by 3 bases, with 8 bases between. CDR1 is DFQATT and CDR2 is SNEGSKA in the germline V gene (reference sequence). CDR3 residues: CSAGGEETQYF. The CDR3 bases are TGCAGTGCCGGGGGTGAAGAGACCCAGTACTTC.

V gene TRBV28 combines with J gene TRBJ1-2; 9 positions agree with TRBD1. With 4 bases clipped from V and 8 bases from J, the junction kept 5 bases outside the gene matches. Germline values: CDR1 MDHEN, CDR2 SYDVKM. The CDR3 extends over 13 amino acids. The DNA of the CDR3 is TGTGCCAGCAGTTCTACAGGGGGCGCCGGCTACACCTTC. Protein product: CASSSTGGAGYTF.

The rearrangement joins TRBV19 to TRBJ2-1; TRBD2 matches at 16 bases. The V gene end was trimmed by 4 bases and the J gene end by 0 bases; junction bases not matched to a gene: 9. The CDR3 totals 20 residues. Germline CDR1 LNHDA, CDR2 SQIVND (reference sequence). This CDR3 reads CASSTLPGLAGGSSYNEQFF. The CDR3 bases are TGTGCCAGTAGTACCCTCCCGGGACTAGCGGGAGGGAGCTCCTACAATGAGCAGTTCTTC.

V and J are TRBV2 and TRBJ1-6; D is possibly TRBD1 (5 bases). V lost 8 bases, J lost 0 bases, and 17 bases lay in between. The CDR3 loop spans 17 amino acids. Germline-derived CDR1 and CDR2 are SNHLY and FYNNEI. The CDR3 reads CASGFEQGRSYNSPLHF. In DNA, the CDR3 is TGTGCCAGCGGCTTCGAGCAGGGACGCTCCTATAATTCACCCCTCCACTTT.

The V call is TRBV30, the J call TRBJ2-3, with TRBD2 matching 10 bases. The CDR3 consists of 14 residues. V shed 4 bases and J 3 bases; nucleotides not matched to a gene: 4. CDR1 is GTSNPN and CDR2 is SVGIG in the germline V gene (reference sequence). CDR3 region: CAWTRTSGTDTQYF. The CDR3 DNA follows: TGTGCCTGGACCCGGACTAGCGGAACAGATACGCAGTATTTT. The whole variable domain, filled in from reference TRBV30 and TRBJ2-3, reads SQTIHQWPATLVQPVGSPLSLECTVEGTSNPNLYWYRQAAGRGLQLLFYSVGIGQISSEVPQNLSASRPQDRQFILSSKKLLLSDSGFYLCAWTRTSGTDTQYFGPGTRLTVL.

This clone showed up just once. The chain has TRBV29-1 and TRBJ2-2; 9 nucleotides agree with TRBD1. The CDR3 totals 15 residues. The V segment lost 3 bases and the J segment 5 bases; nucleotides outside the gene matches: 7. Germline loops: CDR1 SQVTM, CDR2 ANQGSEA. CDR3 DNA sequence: TGCAGCGTTGATTATGGGACAGGGCTAACCGGGGAGCTGTTTTTT. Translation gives CSVDYGTGLTGELFF.